The 15 T cell receptor beta chains presented below share a single source sample, sequenced in a study of cytomegalovirus exposure and HLA in healthy donors. Vbeta (60) and Jbeta (13) primers were used in the PCR. The repertoire was sequenced with immunoSEQ multiplex PCR; TCRdb's copy has only in-frame clones and lacks some. The sample lists some 150,000 clones; 75% to 80% were seen once. Sequencing was performed on PBMCs. All receptors come from a woman between 45 and 60 years old in good health and CMV-seronegative.

In its sample, this clone was seen a few times. This chain joins TRBV20-1 and TRBJ1-1; D might be TRBD1 (5 bases). The CDR3 runs to 11 residues. Trimming cost V 6 bases and J 3 bases, with 8 bases left between them. Germline CDR1 is DFQATT and CDR2 is SNEGSKA (reference sequence). The CDR3 coding sequence is TGCAGTGCCCCGGGGGACACTGAAGCTTTCTTT. Translation: CSAPGDTEAFF.

The chain joins TRBV15 to TRBJ1-5; TRBD1 matches 7 bases. With V trimmed by 5 bases and J by 2 bases, 6 bases remained unmatched. Per germline, CDR1 LNHNV and CDR2 YYDKDF (reference sequence). This CDR3 region has 15 residues. The CDR3 is CATSPLRGGNQPQHF. The CDR3 DNA reads TGTGCCACCAGCCCTCTCAGGGGGGGCAATCAGCCCCAGCATTTT.

The chain links TRBV30 to TRBJ1-5, with TRBD1 matching over 8 bases. This CDR3 comprises 16 residues. The germline V gene has CDR1 GTSNPN and CDR2 SVGIG (reference sequence). The ends lost 2 bases at V and 4 bases at J; junction bases unmatched: 10. The chain's CDR3 is CAWSSSRGLGNQPQHF. The CDR3 DNA follows: TGTGCCTGGAGTTCTTCCAGGGGGCTAGGGAATCAGCCCCAGCATTTT.

CDR3: CTSSQDFPSGVEETQYF. In DNA form, the CDR3 reads TGCACCAGCAGCCAAGATTTCCCGTCCGGGGTGGAAGAGACCCAGTACTTC. V and J are TRBV1 and TRBJ2-5; the DNA was not compared with TRBD2, the D call given in the table. TRBV1 is recorded as a pseudogene. CDR3 size: 17 residues.

The genes are TRBV4-3 and TRBJ2-3, with 8 bases aligning to TRBD2. This CDR3 contains 17 residues. The J segment lost 4 bases and the V segment lost 5 bases, leaving 14 bases of the junction unmatched. Germline V gene data show CDR1 as LGHNA and CDR2 as YSLEER. The CDR3 nucleotides are TGCGCCAGCAGCGCTGGGGGCGCGGGGGGCTGGGCAGATACGCAGTATTTT. Translated: CASSAGGAGGWADTQYF.

V usage is TRBV4-2 and J usage is TRBJ2-3; D not resolved. This CDR3 is 17 amino acids long. The germline V gene has CDR1 LGHNA and CDR2 YNFKEQ. Trimming took 0 bases from V and 3 from J, leaving 16 bases between them. The CDR3 sequence is CASSQDVGPGRTDTQYF. The CDR3 DNA reads TGTGCCAGCAGCCAAGATGTTGGCCCAGGCAGGACAGATACGCAGTATTTT.

The V gene is TRBV2, the J gene TRBJ1-6; maybe TRBD1 (5 bases). The CDR3 has 14 residues. Trimming removed 7 bases from V and 7 bases from J, with 14 bases in between. CDR1 is SNHLY and CDR2 is FYNNEI in the germline V gene. CDR3 loop: CASIRQQQNSPLHF. The CDR3, as DNA: TGTGCCAGCATCCGACAGCAGCAGAATTCACCCCTCCACTTT.

This CDR3 is CASSGNTGGYSPLHF. In nucleotides, the CDR3 is TGTGCCAGCAGTGGAAACACAGGGGGATATTCACCCCTCCACTTT. This chain joins TRBV6-1 and TRBJ1-6; 8 nucleotides align to TRBD1. This CDR3 is 15 amino acids long. CDR1 and CDR2 (germline): MNHNS, SASEGT. The J segment lost 8 bases and the V segment lost 4 bases, leaving 7 bases of the junction unmatched.

J is TRBJ1-1 and V is TRBV6-1; 11 nucleotides align to TRBD1. Germline V lookup: CDR1 MNHNS, CDR2 SASEGT. The V segment lost 10 bases and the J segment 4 bases; nucleotides outside the gene matches: 8. The CDR3 consists of 14 residues. CDR3 sequence (DNA): TGTGCCATCCGGACAGGGGGCAGGGGCACTGAAGCTTTCTTT. It specifies CAIRTGGRGTEAFF.

The CDR3 DNA reads as TGTGCCAGCAGCCCACACCGACTAGTAATGGATACGCAGTATTTT. Its translation: CASSPHRLVMDTQYF. The chain employs TRBV7-8 and TRBJ2-3; the D gene is possibly TRBD2 (6 bases). CDR1 is SGHVS, CDR2 FQNEAQ, per germline. V shed 5 bases and J shed 6 bases, with 18 bases lying between them. CDR3 length: 15 residues.

The chain employs TRBV18 and TRBJ2-1; 11 bases match TRBD2. The germline gives CDR1 KGHSH, CDR2 LQKENI. V lost 1 base, J lost 0 bases, and 8 bases stayed unmatched. The CDR3 is made up of 19 amino acids. The CDR3 reads CASSPRGSGGAGSYNEQFF. The CDR3 bases are TGTGCCAGCTCACCACGGGGTAGCGGGGGGGCCGGCTCCTACAATGAGCAGTTCTTC.

The chain carries TRBV4-1 and TRBJ2-1, with 10 positions matching TRBD1. Germline trimming cut 0 bases from V and 7 bases from J; bases unmatched to any gene: 12. The germline V gene encodes CDR1 MGHRA and CDR2 YSYEKL. The CDR3 consists of 18 residues. The CDR3 DNA reads as TGCGCCAGCAGCCAAGATAAGGCGGGGACAGGGGTACGTAATGAGCAGTTCTTC. Translation gives CASSQDKAGTGVRNEQFF.

The rearrangement joins TRBV12-2 to TRBJ1-2; the table calls TRBD1, which could not be checked here. TRBV12-2 is assigned pseudogene status. This CDR3 is 16 amino acids long. The CDR3 DNA sequence: TGTGCAAGTCGCCCCGCCGGGACATCGATCGCCTATGGCTACACCTTC. This encodes CASRPAGTSIAYGYTF.

The V and J genes are TRBV6-4 and TRBJ2-2; possible D gene TRBD2, 6 bases. The CDR3 length is 16 residues. Germline V gives CDR1 MRHNA, CDR2 SNTAGT. Trimming shortened V by 4 bases and J by 0 bases, and 12 bases separated the two germline ends. This CDR3 reads CASSVGIAANTGELFF. CDR3 sequence (DNA): TGTGCCAGCAGTGTCGGGATAGCGGCGAACACCGGGGAGCTGTTTTTT.

The chain combines TRBV4-1 with TRBJ2-7; a weak D match, TRBD2 (7 bases). From germline, CDR1 is MGHRA and CDR2 YSYEKL. V gave up 3 bases and J gave up 0 bases, with 18 bases separating them. CDR3 length equals 17 residues. The CDR3 reads CASSHGRGGASSYEQYF. The CDR3 DNA reads as TGCGCCAGCAGCCACGGTAGGGGGGGGGCGAGCTCCTACGAGCAGTACTTC.